These 32 T cell receptor beta chains were sequenced from one sample in a study of blood T cell repertoires in COVID-19. Measured with immunoSEQ multiplex PCR; TCRdb has only the in-frame clones, and not every one. The sample shows 250,000 to 300,000 clones, roughly 91% of them seen only once. Input material: PBMCs or T cells enriched from blood (not recorded which). These receptors originate from a woman aged 60-70 years who had recovered from COVID-19.

The chain joins TRBV5-1 to TRBJ2-1, with 7 bases identical to TRBD2. The CDR3 is made up of 15 amino acids. Per the germline V gene, CDR1 is SGHRS and CDR2 is YFSETQ. The V segment lost 4 bases and the J segment 6 bases; nucleotides outside the gene matches: 10. The CDR3 bases are TGCGCCAGCAGCCCACTTCCCCTAGCGGTCAATGAGCAGTTCTTC. Encoded protein: CASSPLPLAVNEQFF.

The J gene is TRBJ2-7, the V gene TRBV28; D might be TRBD1 (5 bases). Germline V gene lookup returns CDR1 MDHEN and CDR2 SYDVKM. The CDR3 length is 13 residues. The V gene lost 7 bases and the J gene lost 2 bases, with 12 bases spanning the gap. The CDR3 DNA sequence: TGTGCCAGCACAGGGTCCGCTACCTACGAGCAGTACTTC. Translation gives CASTGSATYEQYF.

CDR3 residues: CASAPSGGALLRNTIYF. Here the CDR3 DNA reads TGTGCCAGCGCACCTTCGGGGGGGGCTCTGTTAAGAAACACCATATATTTT. The rearrangement uses TRBV11-2 and TRBJ1-3; D possibly corresponds to TRBD1 (6 bases). V was clipped by 8 bases and J by 5 bases, with 25 bases between them. Germline V lookup: CDR1 SGHAT, CDR2 FQNNGV. The CDR3 is made up of 17 amino acids.

The V and J genes are TRBV2 and TRBJ1-2; no clear D. Looked up from germline, CDR1 is SNHLY and CDR2 is FYNNEI. V lost 0 bases and J lost 2, with 7 bases in between. The CDR3 loop spans 14 amino acids. In DNA form, the CDR3 reads TGTGCCAGCAGTGAAGCTCGCCGGAACTATGGCTACACCTTC. Its translation is CASSEARRNYGYTF.

In its sample, this clone was seen once. CDR3 sequence: CASSEAPQGNSPLHF. Here the CDR3 DNA reads TGTGCCAGCAGTGAAGCCCCGCAGGGCAATTCACCCCTCCACTTT. The rearrangement joins TRBV2 to TRBJ1-6; D is possibly TRBD1 (5 bases). The V end was cut by 0 bases, the J end by 7 bases, with 10 bases between. The CDR3 covers 15 residues. Germline V lookup: CDR1 SNHLY, CDR2 FYNNEI.

The V call is TRBV5-5, the J call TRBJ2-3; TRBD1 aligns across 8 bases. The CDR3 runs to 20 residues. V was pared by 4 bases and J by 0 bases, with 19 bases of the junction left unmatched. Germline loops: CDR1 SGHKS, CDR2 YYEKEE (reference sequence). The CDR3, as DNA: TGTGCCAGCAGCCGTTGGACAGGGTCAGCGGGCACGGATAGCACAGATACGCAGTATTTT. It yields the protein CASSRWTGSAGTDSTDTQYF.

The rearrangement uses TRBV27 and TRBJ2-7; 9 positions match TRBD1. Germline values: CDR1 MNHEY, CDR2 SMNVEV (reference sequence). Losses at the gene ends were 4 bases for V and 3 bases for J; bases not matched to a gene: 1. The CDR3 has 13 amino acids. The CDR3 DNA is TGTGCCAGCAGTTGGACAGGGGTCTACGAGCAGTACTTC. It encodes CASSWTGVYEQYF.

The chain carries TRBV11-3 and TRBJ2-1; D gene uncertain. Germline V gene lookup returns CDR1 SGHNT and CDR2 YENEEA. Trimming left V 5 bases short and J 7 bases short, with 12 bases between. The CDR3 length is 13 residues. CDR3 protein: CASSPAPRNEQFF. CDR3 bases: TGTGCCAGCAGCCCCGCCCCGAGGAATGAGCAGTTCTTC.

The V call is TRBV12-5, the J call TRBJ2-7, with 8 bases lining up with TRBD1. The CDR3 totals 18 residues. V was clipped by 2 bases and J by 5 bases; unmatched bases: 17. Looked up from germline, CDR1 is LGHNT and CDR2 is FRNRAP. Here the CDR3 reads CASGLFTRTGLGKNEQYF. The CDR3 DNA sequence: TGTGCTAGTGGTTTGTTTACCCGGACAGGGCTTGGAAAAAACGAGCAGTACTTC.

A note on this clone: The sample holds other DNA sequences that translate to the same CDR3. This chain connects TRBV2 to TRBJ1-5; TRBD1 matches 7 bases. V shed 4 bases and J 3 bases; nucleotides not matched to a gene: 3. Germline lookup yields CDR1 SNHLY and CDR2 FYNNEI. This CDR3 has 14 amino acids. CDR3 sequence: CASSVRGSNQPQHF. CDR3 DNA: TGTGCCAGCAGTGTCAGGGGGTCCAATCAGCCCCAGCATTTT.

The rearrangement joins TRBV28 to TRBJ2-3; 7 bases map to TRBD2. Losses at the gene ends were 9 bases for V and 4 bases for J; bases not matched to a gene: 13. This CDR3 spans 15 amino acids. The V gene's germline CDR1 is MDHEN and CDR2 SYDVKM. CDR3 protein: CASRTGGSVSDTQYF. The CDR3 coding sequence is TGTGCCAGTAGGACCGGCGGGAGTGTTTCAGATACGCAGTATTTT.

Only one count was recorded for this clone. The chain links TRBV19 to TRBJ2-5; tentative D call: TRBD1 (5 bases). Trimming removed 4 bases at V and 5 bases at J, with 14 bases between. The germline CDR1 and CDR2 sequences are LNHDA and SQIVND (reference sequence). This CDR3 is 14 amino acids long. The CDR3 DNA reads as TGTGCCAGTAGTACACCAGGGTTCCGGGAGACCCAGTACTTC. Amino acid sequence: CASSTPGFRETQYF. Full variable domain (remainder filled in from reference TRBV19 and TRBJ2-5): DGGITQSPKYLFRKEGQNVTLSCEQNLNHDAMYWYRQDPGQGLRLIYYSQIVNDFQKGDIAEGYSVSREKKESFPLTVTSAQKNPTAFYLCASSTPGFRETQYFGPGTRLLVL.

The CDR3 is CASSQDRARGIGEQYF. In DNA form, the CDR3 reads TGTGCCAGCAGCCAAGATCGGGCCAGGGGTATCGGCGAGCAGTACTTC. V usage is TRBV4-2 and J usage is TRBJ2-7, with D tentatively TRBD1 (6 bases). With 0 bases removed from V and 6 bases from J, the gap between germline ends came to 18 bases. The germline gives CDR1 LGHNA, CDR2 YNFKEQ. This CDR3 has 16 amino acids.

This sequence joins TRBV5-5 and TRBJ1-6, with D possibly being TRBD1 (6 bases). Per the germline V gene, CDR1 is SGHKS and CDR2 is YYEKEE (reference sequence). The CDR3 is 15 amino acids. The germline V and J ends were trimmed by 0 bases and 9 bases, with 13 bases remaining between them. DNA for the CDR3: TGTGCCAGCAGCTTGGGGGGGCAGGGTCTTTCACCCCTCCACTTT. Translating gives CASSLGGQGLSPLHF.

J is TRBJ1-1 and V is TRBV29-1; TRBD1 might be the D (5 bases). Trimming cost V 5 bases and J 5 bases, with 12 bases left between them. Germline V lookup: CDR1 SQVTM, CDR2 ANQGSEA. This CDR3 is 12 amino acids long. The CDR3 loop reads CSVSQGRTEAFF. The CDR3 region has the DNA TGCAGCGTTAGTCAGGGAAGGACTGAAGCTTTCTTT.

This clone showed up just a few times. The chain combines TRBV28 with TRBJ2-7; weak D call: TRBD2 (7 bases). Looked up from germline, CDR1 is MDHEN and CDR2 is SYDVKM. This CDR3 is built from 14 residues. V was cut by 4 bases and J by 9 bases, with 19 bases left in between. CDR3 DNA: TGTGCCAGCAGTTCGGGACAAATGCGGGAGTCGCAGTACTTC. This codes for CASSSGQMRESQYF.

This clone was observed a single time. The chain carries TRBV3-1 (or the pseudogene TRBV3-2) and TRBJ1-2, with a possible D match to TRBD1 (5 bases). Trimming removed 8 bases at V and 1 base at J, with 17 bases between. This CDR3 is 15 amino acids long. Germline V CDR1 and CDR2: LGHDT, YNNKEL (reference sequence). The CDR3 spells CASSKDSTFNYGYTF. The DNA for the CDR3 is TGTGCCAGCTCCAAAGACAGTACGTTTAACTATGGCTACACCTTC.

The V gene is TRBV27, the J gene TRBJ1-4; 7 positions match TRBD1. CDR3 length: 15 amino acids. Germline CDR1 reads MNHEY; CDR2 reads SMNVEV (reference sequence). The junction had 13 bases not matched to a gene; V was cut back by 4 bases and J by 11 bases. The DNA of the CDR3 is TGTGCCAGCAGTTCTAACGAGCTGGGACAGCCGAAACTGTTTTTT. This sequence encodes CASSSNELGQPKLFF. The whole variable domain, remainder taken from reference TRBV27 and TRBJ1-4, is EAQVTQNPRYLITVTGKKLTVTCSQNMNHEYMSWYRQDPGLGLRQIYYSMNVEVTDKGDVPEGYKVSRKEKRNFPLILESPSPNQTSLYFCASSSNELGQPKLFFGSGTQLSVL.

This chain joins TRBV12-3 or TRBV12-4 and TRBJ2-4; 7 nucleotides line up with TRBD2. CDR3 length: 13 residues. The V segment lost 6 bases and the J segment 8 bases; nucleotides outside the gene matches: 7. The CDR3 reads CASSPRERDIQYF. Here the CDR3 DNA reads TGTGCCAGCAGCCCGCGGGAGCGGGACATTCAGTACTTC.

This rearrangement joins TRBV5-1 to TRBJ2-7, with no clear D. Trimming took off 0 bases at V and 2 bases at J, with 9 bases between the two ends. CDR1 and CDR2 (germline): SGHRS, YFSETQ. CDR3 size: 14 residues. The CDR3 is CASSLAGPPYEQYF. DNA of the CDR3: TGCGCCAGCAGCTTGGCGGGTCCCCCCTACGAGCAGTACTTC.

This clone has only one observation. The rearrangement links TRBV5-1 to TRBJ2-7, with D possibly matching TRBD1 (6 bases). The CDR3 runs to 15 residues. Germline loops: CDR1 SGHRS, CDR2 YFSETQ. Trimming removed 2 bases at V and 2 bases at J, with 14 bases between. The CDR3 protein is CASSFMKAGAYEQYF. As DNA, the CDR3 is TGCGCCAGCAGCTTCATGAAAGCAGGGGCCTACGAGCAGTACTTC.

The rearrangement links TRBV7-9 to TRBJ1-5; possibly TRBD1 for D (5 bases). Trimming cost V 1 base and J 6 bases, with 16 bases left between them. This CDR3 is built from 16 residues. Germline V lookup: CDR1 SEHNR, CDR2 FQNEAQ (reference sequence). The CDR3 loop reads CASSLGGLGRGQPQHF. CDR3 sequence (DNA): TGTGCCAGCAGCTTAGGGGGCCTAGGGAGGGGTCAGCCCCAGCATTTT.

The J gene is TRBJ1-1, the V gene TRBV28, with D possibly matching TRBD1 (5 bases). Germline V gene data show CDR1 as MDHEN and CDR2 as SYDVKM. The CDR3 has 15 residues. Trimming shortened V by 5 bases and J by 11 bases, and 24 bases separated the two germline ends. In DNA form, the CDR3 reads TGTGCCAGCAGTACGTCCGGTCAGGGATTAAATCGGGCTTTCTTT. This gives the protein CASSTSGQGLNRAFF.

The CDR3 nucleotides read TGTGCCTGGAGGGGAGGGGCTGCAACTAATGAAAAACTGTTTTTT. Translated, it gives CAWRGGAATNEKLFF. The J gene is TRBJ1-4, the V gene TRBV30, with TRBD1 as a possible D gene (5 bases). Trimming shortened V by 3 bases and J by 0 bases, and 11 bases separated the two germline ends. The CDR3 contains 15 residues. In germline, CDR1 is GTSNPN, CDR2 SVGIG (reference sequence).

The chain is built from TRBV18 and TRBJ2-1; 9 bases are a match to TRBD1. This CDR3 spans 15 amino acids. Germline V CDR1 and CDR2: KGHSH, LQKENI. V shed 3 bases, J shed 5 bases, and the junction held 5 bases outside the gene matches. The DNA of the CDR3 is TGTGCCAGCTCACCTGGGGGACAGGGTCACAATGAGCAGTTCTTC. Its translation is CASSPGGQGHNEQFF.

This rearrangement joins TRBV5-8 to TRBJ1-5; D unclear. V was cut by 4 bases and J by 3 bases, with 11 bases left in between. The CDR3 is made up of 14 amino acids. Germline assignment: CDR1 SGHTS and CDR2 YDEGEE. The CDR3 spells CASSPWSLNQPQHF. The CDR3 DNA reads as TGTGCCAGCAGCCCTTGGAGCCTCAATCAGCCCCAGCATTTT. Full variable domain (remainder filled in from reference TRBV5-8 and TRBJ1-5): EAGVTQSPTHLIKTRGQQATLRCSPISGHTSVYWYQQALGLGLQFLLWYDEGEERNRGNFPPRFSGRQFPNYSSELNVNALELEDSALYLCASSPWSLNQPQHFGDGTRLSIL.

The rearrangement joins TRBV11-2 to TRBJ1-2, with 8 bases identical to TRBD1. This CDR3 spans 15 amino acids. From germline, CDR1 is SGHAT and CDR2 FQNNGV. Trimming took 7 bases from V and 0 from J; bases not matched to a gene: 7. Written as DNA, the CDR3 is TGTGCCAGCAACCCTACAGGGGGAGCTAACTATGGCTACACCTTC. It yields the protein CASNPTGGANYGYTF.

The chain uses TRBV9 and TRBJ2-6; maybe TRBD2 (6 bases). CDR3 length equals 18 residues. Between the trimmed V and J ends, which lost 1 base and 0 bases, there was a span of 14 bases. The germline V gene has CDR1 SGDLS and CDR2 YYNGEE. The CDR3 spells CASSVSRGGNSGANVLTF. The CDR3 coding sequence is TGTGCCAGCAGCGTATCTAGGGGAGGAAACTCTGGGGCCAACGTCCTGACTTTC.

V usage is TRBV12-3 or TRBV12-4 and J usage is TRBJ2-5; tentative D call: TRBD1 (5 bases). Trimming pared 1 base from V and 5 bases from J, leaving 8 bases between. The CDR3 runs to 13 residues. CDR3 amino acids: CASSLDSGETQYF. The DNA of the CDR3 is TGTGCCAGCAGTTTAGACTCAGGGGAGACCCAGTACTTC.

The genes are TRBV4-1 and TRBJ1-2; TRBD1 is a possible D gene (5 bases). The CDR3 spans 16 residues. Germline assignment: CDR1 MGHRA and CDR2 YSYEKL. Trimming took 3 bases from V and 4 from J, leaving 18 bases between them. In nucleotides, the CDR3 is TGCGCCAGCAGCCATTTGTATAGGGGCTCAGGCTATGGCTACACCTTC. Its protein product is CASSHLYRGSGYGYTF.

This clone appeared a single time. The V and J genes are TRBV5-1 and TRBJ2-7, with TRBD1 matching over 8 bases. The germline V gene encodes CDR1 SGHRS and CDR2 YFSETQ. The V segment lost 4 bases and the J segment 6 bases; nucleotides outside the gene matches: 3. The CDR3 spans 12 residues. Here the CDR3 DNA reads TGCGCCAGCAGCCGAACAGGGGGCGAGCAGTACTTC. Its translation is CASSRTGGEQYF.

This rearrangement joins TRBV28 to TRBJ2-2; 9 bases map to TRBD2. Germline lookup yields CDR1 MDHEN and CDR2 SYDVKM. Losses at the gene ends were 6 bases for V and 4 bases for J; bases not matched to a gene: 15. The CDR3 loop spans 18 amino acids. CDR3 sequence (DNA): TGTGCCAGCAGAACCCATAGCGGGGGCGGCCGGAGCACCGGGGAGCTGTTTTTT. Its translation is CASRTHSGGGRSTGELFF.